This TCR beta chain was documented in a study of control samples from healthy donors and cancer patients. The method was immunoSEQ multiplex PCR; TCRdb's version includes in-frame clones alone and lacks a portion of them. The repertoire holds about 180,000 clones, with around 87% as singletons. CDR1 is LNHDA and CDR2 is SQIVND in the germline V gene (reference sequence). V dropped 0 bases and J dropped 10; count of bases not matched to a gene: 8. This CDR3 has 16 amino acids. The receptor comes from a woman aged 45-59 years in good health. Material: blood. The chain combines TRBV19 with TRBJ1-6, with 8 bases aligning to TRBD1. This chain's CDR3 is CASSIDPTGGRSPLHF. DNA of the CDR3: TGTGCCAGTAGTATAGATCCTACAGGGGGAAGATCACCCCTCCACTTT.